A single sample gave rise to the 6 T cell receptor beta chains below, sequenced in a study of cytomegalovirus exposure and HLA in healthy donors. This PCR relied on a set of 60 Vbeta primers and 13 Jbeta primers. Data came from immunoSEQ multiplex PCR; TCRdb stores just in-frame clones and leaves some out. Among about 110,000 clones listed, about 79% were seen once. Sequences were obtained from PBMCs. The source of these receptors is a woman aged 18-30 years in good health and CMV-seropositive.

The chain uses TRBV30 and TRBJ1-2, with a possible D match to TRBD1 (5 bases). Germline V gene sequence: CDR1 GTSNPN, CDR2 SVGIG (reference sequence). The CDR3 totals 13 residues. V was pared by 6 bases and J by 4 bases, with 15 bases between. The CDR3 sequence is CACPGLQPYGYTF. The CDR3 DNA reads TGTGCCTGTCCGGGACTACAACCCTATGGCTACACCTTC.

The chain recombines TRBV4-1 with TRBJ2-5; D not resolved. The last part of the DNA fits TRBJ2-7 better; the J call may be wrong. Germline V gives CDR1 MGHRA, CDR2 YSYEKL. The CDR3 totals 16 residues. The CDR3 reads CASSQDGSVSSYEQYF. The CDR3 DNA reads TGCGCCAGCAGCCAAGACGGGTCGGTTTCCTCCTACGAGCAGTACTTC.

In this sample, this clone turned up once. The chain employs TRBV11-2 and TRBJ2-5, with 9 bases lining up with TRBD1. The CDR3 totals 15 residues. CDR1 SGHAT and CDR2 FQNNGV come from the germline V gene. The V and J ends lost 4 bases and 4 bases, in that order; junction bases with no gene match: 7. CDR3 nucleotides: TGTGCCAGCAGCTCAAGGACAGGGGTAGGAGAGACCCAGTACTTC. Protein product: CASSSRTGVGETQYF.

The CDR3 here is CAWSVQGPAGGQPQHF. DNA for the CDR3: TGTGCCTGGAGTGTCCAGGGGCCGGCCGGTGGTCAGCCCCAGCATTTT. V and J are TRBV30 and TRBJ1-5; a possible D gene is TRBD1 (6 bases). The CDR3 consists of 16 residues. Germline V gene lookup returns CDR1 GTSNPN and CDR2 SVGIG (reference sequence). V was cut by 0 bases and J by 6 bases, with 18 bases left in between.

The rearrangement joins TRBV19 to TRBJ2-3; TRBD2 is a possible D gene (5 bases). Trimming shortened V by 0 bases and J by 14 bases, and 18 bases separated the two germline ends. Germline assignment: CDR1 LNHDA and CDR2 SQIVND (reference sequence). There are 14 residues in the CDR3. The CDR3 DNA is TGTGCCAGTAGTATAGATCGGAATACCCCGAGGGCGTATTTT. Its translation is CASSIDRNTPRAYF.

The chain has TRBV11-2 and TRBJ2-3; weak D call: TRBD2 (6 bases). The CDR3 runs 17 residues. The V gene lost 2 bases and the J gene lost 7 bases, with 22 bases spanning the gap. Germline V gene data show CDR1 as SGHAT and CDR2 as FQNNGV. The CDR3 reads CASSLKDRDSKRNTQYF. CDR3 in DNA: TGTGCCAGCAGCTTAAAAGACCGGGACTCCAAACGAAATACGCAGTATTTT.